Following are 12 T cell receptor beta chains from one sample sequenced in a study of memory CD4+ T cells and cytomegalovirus serostatus (dated by TCRdb to between 2018 and 2021). Receptor amplification or capture employed the immunoSEQ multiplex PCR assay. What TCRdb holds here is the immuneACCESS table cut down to in-frame rearrangements. Part of the clones is not present; checked against another copy, under half of the missing clones reflect an unresolved V gene, and the others are unexplained. A total of about 46,000 clones appear in this sample, around 77% of them only once. The ten biggest clones cover approximately 0.61% of the sample. A FACSAria II was used to sort memory CD4+ T cells, defined as single viable CD3+CD4+CD8-CD45RO+ cells. Input material: memory CD4+ T cells from blood. The source is an adult in good health and CMV-seronegative.

This clone turned up a few times. J is TRBJ1-6 and V is TRBV5-1; D is uncertain. V was clipped by 0 bases and J by 6 bases, with 10 bases between them. Germline V gene sequence: CDR1 SGHRS, CDR2 YFSETQ. The CDR3 contains 15 residues. The CDR3, as DNA: TGCGCCAGCAGCTTGGATTCGTCTATTAATTCACCCCTCCACTTT. Its translation is CASSLDSSINSPLHF.

The rearrangement joins TRBV19 to TRBJ1-5; no firm D call. V shed 0 bases and J shed 2 bases, with 11 bases lying between them. Germline V gives CDR1 LNHDA, CDR2 SQIVND (reference sequence). This CDR3 region has 16 residues. CDR3 in amino acids: CASSIERDKRNQPQHF. DNA for the CDR3: TGTGCCAGTAGTATAGAGAGGGATAAGCGCAATCAGCCCCAGCATTTT. The full variable domain, in which reference TRBV19 and TRBJ1-5 provide the parts outside the CDR3, is DGGITQSPKYLFRKEGQNVTLSCEQNLNHDAMYWYRQDPGQGLRLIYYSQIVNDFQKGDIAEGYSVSREKKESFPLTVTSAQKNPTAFYLCASSIERDKRNQPQHFGDGTRLSIL.

The J gene is TRBJ2-1, the V gene TRBV9; the D gene could be TRBD1 or TRBD2 (5 bases each). Germline-derived CDR1 and CDR2 are SGDLS and YYNGEE. This CDR3 is built from 16 residues. Trimming stripped 0 bases from V and 3 bases from J, with 13 bases between. The CDR3: CASSVAEGSFYNEQFF. The CDR3 bases are TGTGCCAGCAGCGTAGCTGAGGGGTCTTTCTACAATGAGCAGTTCTTC. Supplemented by reference TRBV9 and TRBJ2-1, the full variable domain reads DSGVTQTPKHLITATGQRVTLRCSPRSGDLSVYWYQQSLDQGLQFLIQYYNGEERAKGNILERFSAQQFPDLHSELNLSSLELGDSALYFCASSVAEGSFYNEQFFGPGTRLTVL.

This chain joins TRBV6-6 and TRBJ1-5; D is ambiguous. The CDR3 extends over 15 amino acids. Germline values: CDR1 MNHNY, CDR2 SVGAGI (reference sequence). V lost 5 bases and J lost 2, with 13 bases in between. CDR3 residues: CASSGNSLGNQPQHF. Here the CDR3 DNA reads TGTGCCAGCAGTGGGAACTCACTGGGCAATCAGCCCCAGCATTTT.

This clone was observed a few times. V is TRBV4-2 and J is TRBJ2-1; D is possibly TRBD2 (5 bases). Germline CDR1 is LGHNA and CDR2 is YNFKEQ. Trimming cost V 5 bases and J 3 bases, with 8 bases left between them. The CDR3 length is 13 residues. The CDR3 reads CASSSRDYNEQFF. The CDR3 DNA sequence: TGTGCCAGCAGCTCCCGGGACTACAATGAGCAGTTCTTC.

This clone was picked up one time. The chain uses TRBV6-1 and TRBJ2-3, with D tentatively TRBD2 (6 bases). Trimming pared 4 bases from V and 0 bases from J, leaving 11 bases between. The CDR3 totals 15 residues. Germline CDR1 and CDR2: MNHNS and SASEGT. CDR3 in DNA: TGTGCCAGCAGTGCGCGGGGATATAGCACAGATACGCAGTATTTT. Its translation: CASSARGYSTDTQYF.

The CDR3 sequence: CAWVHRGGPPREQYF. The CDR3 DNA reads TGTGCCTGGGTACACCGTGGAGGACCTCCGCGGGAGCAGTACTTC. The J gene is TRBJ2-7, the V gene TRBV30, with D tentatively TRBD2 (5 bases). The CDR3 loop spans 15 amino acids. CDR1 and CDR2 (germline): GTSNPN, SVGIG (reference sequence). V lost 5 bases and J lost 7, with 24 bases in between.

V usage is TRBV4-1 and J usage is TRBJ1-4; D is unclear. Trimming stripped 0 bases from V and 0 bases from J, with 5 bases between. The CDR3 is made up of 15 amino acids. Germline V gene data show CDR1 as MGHRA and CDR2 as YSYEKL. The DNA for the CDR3 is TGCGCCAGCAGCCAAGATCACACAACTAATGAAAAACTGTTTTTT. This encodes CASSQDHTTNEKLFF.

This chain joins TRBV6-6 and TRBJ1-5; 10 bases line up with TRBD1. V shed 2 bases, J shed 4 bases, and the junction held 2 bases outside the gene matches. CDR3 length: 15 amino acids. Germline CDR1 and CDR2: MNHNY and SVGAGI (reference sequence). The CDR3 spells CASSYPGQGNQPQHF. For the CDR3, the DNA is TGTGCCAGCAGTTACCCGGGACAGGGGAATCAGCCCCAGCATTTT.

The chain carries TRBV5-1 and TRBJ2-5, with D perhaps TRBD2 (7 bases). V dropped 3 bases and J dropped 5 bases, with 11 bases sitting between them. This CDR3 is built from 13 residues. CDR1 is SGHRS, CDR2 YFSETQ, per germline. The CDR3, as DNA: TGCGCCAGCAGCTCGGGGGGCCGGGAGACCCAGTACTTC. It is translated as CASSSGGRETQYF.

This clone was seen a few times. This rearrangement joins TRBV2 to TRBJ2-1; 7 nucleotides line up with TRBD2. The CDR3 is made up of 16 amino acids. Germline assignment: CDR1 SNHLY and CDR2 FYNNEI. V lost 1 base and J lost 3; bases outside the gene matches: 6. The CDR3 DNA follows: TGTGCCAGCAGTGAAGTCCGGCTAGCGGTCTACAATGAGCAGTTCTTC. It is translated as CASSEVRLAVYNEQFF.

V and J are TRBV4-1 and TRBJ1-1; a weak D match, TRBD1 (6 bases). The V gene's germline CDR1 is MGHRA and CDR2 YSYEKL. With 2 bases removed from V and 1 base from J, the gap between germline ends came to 17 bases. The CDR3 runs 17 residues. The DNA of the CDR3 is TGCGCCAGCAGCCAACCTCTCGCCGGGACAACGAACACTGAAGCTTTCTTT. Its protein is CASSQPLAGTTNTEAFF.